This T cell receptor beta chain was captured in a study of regulatory T cells in long-lasting Graves disease. This sample's time point: newly diagnosed GD, antithyroid drugs for less than 3 months. PBMC-derived RNA was used for the TCR library. Sequencing libraries for TCR beta were prepared with iRepertoire HTBI primers and Arm-PCR of CDR3 regions. TCRdb ran MiXCR on the multiplex PCR reads and lists one entry per CDR3 protein. This sample yields roughly 520,000 distinct CDR3 sequences, of which 12% are seen a single time; approximately 9% belongs to the top ten. This clonotype was counted ten times or more. V shed 4 bases, J shed 3 bases, and the junction held 6 bases outside the gene matches. Germline V CDR1 and CDR2: MNHEY, SMNVEV (reference sequence). This CDR3 has 15 residues. Another study also made use of these data, one on T cells in Graves' hyperthyroidism and ophthalmopathy. That study adds: Most clonotypes that expanded in the thyroid above 0.001 also showed up in blood.

This sequence originates from a woman aged 25 to 39 with Graves disease. This sample comprised peripheral blood mononuclear cells (PBMCs), obtained at new diagnosis, from a patient treated with antithyroid drugs. V and J are TRBV27 and TRBJ1-2; 9 bases match TRBD1. DNA for the CDR3: TGTGCCAGCAGTTCCTTACAGGGGGCTGACTATGGCTACACCTTC. It encodes CASSSLQGADYGYTF.